Listed below are T cell receptor beta chains from one sample, sequenced in a study of Ad26.COV2.S vaccination and SARS-CoV-2 variants. TCRdb's table, derived via immunoSEQ multiplex PCR, lists solely in-frame clones and lacks some. The repertoire consists of some 640,000 clones, with roughly 90% occurring once and the leading ten covering approximately 1.5%. The material sequenced was peripheral blood, taken in a trial of Ad26.COV2.S vaccine versus placebo. The receptors were sampled from a person aged 18-65 years who received the Ad26.COV2.S COVID-19 vaccine or a placebo. CDR3s include the opening cysteine and the closing phenylalanine or tryptophan. The order of the fields is CDR3 DNA, CDR3 protein, V gene, clone size, D gene, J gene. The D gene is left open where the match is weak. Only some rows state a clone size, as once, few, many or a class for expanded clones.

CDR3 DNA: TGTGCCAGTAGTATTGGACCGATGGCAGGGACTATTATCGGGGAGCTGTTTTTT
CDR3 protein: CASSIGPMAGTIIGELFF
V gene: TRBV19
clone size: .
D gene: TRBD2
J gene: TRBJ2-2

CDR3 DNA: TGTGCCAGCTCCCTAAATGGGGACCAAGAGACCCAGTACTTC
CDR3 protein: CASSLNGDQETQYF
V gene: TRBV18
clone size: .
D gene: .
J gene: TRBJ2-5

CDR3 DNA: TGTGCCAGCAGGCGATTTAGCGGCACTAACACCGGGGAGCTGTTTTTT
CDR3 protein: CASRRFSGTNTGELFF
V gene: TRBV2
clone size: .
D gene: .
J gene: TRBJ2-2

CDR3 DNA: TGTGCCTGGAGTGAGTGGTACGAGCAGTACTTC
CDR3 protein: CAWSEWYEQYF
V gene: TRBV30
clone size: .
D gene: .
J gene: TRBJ2-7

CDR3 DNA: TGTGCCAGCGCGGGGAACGAGGGGGCAGGCTACGAGCAGTACTTC
CDR3 protein: CASAGNEGAGYEQYF
V gene: TRBV11-2
clone size: .
D gene: .
J gene: TRBJ2-7

CDR3 DNA: TGTGCCAGTAGTATAATCAAGGGGGACTACGAGCAGTACTTC
CDR3 protein: CASSIIKGDYEQYF
V gene: TRBV19
clone size: .
D gene: .
J gene: TRBJ2-7

CDR3 DNA: TGTGCCAGCGGGAGAGGGGCCTACGAGCAGTACTTC
CDR3 protein: CASGRGAYEQYF
V gene: TRBV6-5
clone size: .
D gene: .
J gene: TRBJ2-7

CDR3 DNA: TGTGCCAGCAGCTCCGGGAGGGACGAGCAGTACTTC
CDR3 protein: CASSSGRDEQYF
V gene: TRBV5-4
clone size: .
D gene: TRBD2
J gene: TRBJ2-7

CDR3 DNA: TGTGCCACCCTCCCCACTAGCGGGAGGTGGTACGAGCAGTACTTC
CDR3 protein: CATLPTSGRWYEQYF
V gene: TRBV6-5
clone size: .
D gene: TRBD2
J gene: TRBJ2-7

CDR3 DNA: TGCAGTGCGAGGGACAGCCAAAAAGCTTTCTTT
CDR3 protein: CSARDSQKAFF
V gene: TRBV20-1
clone size: .
D gene: TRBD1
J gene: TRBJ1-1

CDR3 DNA: TGTGCCACCAGTGAGACAGGGATGAGAGGCAATCAGCCCCAGCATTTT
CDR3 protein: CATSETGMRGNQPQHF
V gene: TRBV24-1
clone size: .
D gene: TRBD1
J gene: TRBJ1-5

CDR3 DNA: TGCGCCAGCAGCCAAGATAGGGCAACAGGGGAGCTGTTTTTT
CDR3 protein: CASSQDRATGELFF
V gene: TRBV4-3
clone size: once
D gene: .
J gene: TRBJ2-2

CDR3 DNA: TGTGCCTGGAGTGTACTCAGACCTAATTCACCCCTCCACTTT
CDR3 protein: CAWSVLRPNSPLHF
V gene: TRBV30
clone size: .
D gene: .
J gene: TRBJ1-6

CDR3 DNA: TGCGCCAGCAGCCCCCGGGACAGGGATCACAATGAGCAGTTCTTC
CDR3 protein: CASSPRDRDHNEQFF
V gene: TRBV5-1
clone size: .
D gene: TRBD1
J gene: TRBJ2-1

CDR3 DNA: TGTGCCAGCAGTTACGGCGGCGGACTAGGAAACACCATATATTTT
CDR3 protein: CASSYGGGLGNTIYF
V gene: TRBV6-5
clone size: many
D gene: .
J gene: TRBJ1-3

CDR3 DNA: TGTGCCTCCTTGGGAGGAACCTACGAGCAGTACTTC
CDR3 protein: CASLGGTYEQYF
V gene: TRBV2
clone size: .
D gene: .
J gene: TRBJ2-7

CDR3 DNA: TGTGCCAGTCGCCAGCGGGACACCTACTCTGGAAACACCATATATTTT
CDR3 protein: CASRQRDTYSGNTIYF
V gene: TRBV19
clone size: .
D gene: .
J gene: TRBJ1-3

CDR3 DNA: TGTGCCAGTAGACCACGCCGGGTCTCTAGGGTTGGCACAGATACGCAGTATTTT
CDR3 protein: CASRPRRVSRVGTDTQYF
V gene: TRBV19
clone size: .
D gene: .
J gene: TRBJ2-3

CDR3 DNA: TGTGCCAGCAGCGTAGCTTACGGGAGGGCAAATACGCAGTATTTT
CDR3 protein: CASSVAYGRANTQYF
V gene: TRBV9
clone size: .
D gene: TRBD2
J gene: TRBJ2-3

CDR3 DNA: TGTGCCAGCAGCGTAGTACCAGTAGGGACTATTCCCACCGGGGAGCTGTTTTTT
CDR3 protein: CASSVVPVGTIPTGELFF
V gene: TRBV9
clone size: once
D gene: TRBD2
J gene: TRBJ2-2

CDR3 DNA: TGCAGCGTCCTCTCGGGGGTTAACTATGGCTACACCTTC
CDR3 protein: CSVLSGVNYGYTF
V gene: TRBV29-1
clone size: .
D gene: .
J gene: TRBJ1-2

CDR3 DNA: TGTGCCAGCAGCCGGGGGAGTGAGCAGTTCTTC
CDR3 protein: CASSRGSEQFF
V gene: TRBV3-1/TRBV3-2
clone size: once
D gene: .
J gene: TRBJ2-1

CDR3 DNA: TGTGCCAGCAGCCAATCTGGAGTTTACGAGCAGTACTTC
CDR3 protein: CASSQSGVYEQYF
V gene: TRBV3-1/TRBV3-2
clone size: .
D gene: .
J gene: TRBJ2-7

CDR3 DNA: TGTGCCAGCAGCCGTACTAGCGGGGGCGCAGATACGCAGTATTTT
CDR3 protein: CASSRTSGGADTQYF
V gene: TRBV3-1/TRBV3-2
clone size: .
D gene: TRBD2
J gene: TRBJ2-3

CDR3 DNA: TGTGCCAGCAGCCAAGGACTAGCGCTAACCGGGGAGCTGTTTTTT
CDR3 protein: CASSQGLALTGELFF
V gene: TRBV3-1/TRBV3-2
clone size: .
D gene: TRBD2
J gene: TRBJ2-2

CDR3 DNA: TGCAGCGTTCAGGGGGCGGGAGAAAAACTGTTTTTT
CDR3 protein: CSVQGAGEKLFF
V gene: TRBV29-1
clone size: .
D gene: TRBD1
J gene: TRBJ1-4

CDR3 DNA: TGTGCCACCGTGTGGGCGGGCCCCAACACCGGGGAGCTGTTTTTT
CDR3 protein: CATVWAGPNTGELFF
V gene: TRBV24-1
clone size: .
D gene: .
J gene: TRBJ2-2

CDR3 DNA: TGTGCCAGAAGCTTGGTCAGCACCGGGGAGCTGTTTTTT
CDR3 protein: CARSLVSTGELFF
V gene: TRBV5-3
clone size: .
D gene: .
J gene: TRBJ2-2

CDR3 DNA: TGTGCCACCAGCAGAGATGCGAGCTACGAGCAGTACTTC
CDR3 protein: CATSRDASYEQYF
V gene: TRBV15
clone size: .
D gene: .
J gene: TRBJ2-7

CDR3 DNA: TGTGCCAGCAGCTTAGCCGGGGATACGCAGTATTTT
CDR3 protein: CASSLAGDTQYF
V gene: TRBV3-1/TRBV3-2
clone size: .
D gene: .
J gene: TRBJ2-3

CDR3 DNA: TGCGCCAGCCAGACTAATCAAGAGACCCAGTACTTC
CDR3 protein: CASQTNQETQYF
V gene: TRBV10-2
clone size: .
D gene: .
J gene: TRBJ2-5

CDR3 DNA: TGCGCCAGCAGCCACGAAAACAGGGGGGCCAATGAGCAGTTCTTC
CDR3 protein: CASSHENRGANEQFF
V gene: TRBV4-3
clone size: .
D gene: TRBD1
J gene: TRBJ2-1

CDR3 DNA: TGTGCCAGTAGTATAGGACCTGCAGGGGCTGAAGCTTTCTTT
CDR3 protein: CASSIGPAGAEAFF
V gene: TRBV19
clone size: .
D gene: .
J gene: TRBJ1-1